One sample yielded the 15 T cell receptor beta chains listed below, sequenced in a study of cytomegalovirus exposure and HLA in healthy donors. Assay used: immunoSEQ multiplex PCR; TCRdb lists only in-frame clones, some missing. The sample lists around 140,000 clones; around nine tenths were seen once. The sequencing sample was made of PBMCs. These receptors originate from a man younger than 35 in good health and CMV-seropositive.

The V and J genes are TRBV6-5 and TRBJ2-5; D unresolved. V was cut by 2 bases and J by 5 bases, with 18 bases left in between. The length of the CDR3 is 16 residues. CDR1 and CDR2 (germline): MNHEY, SVGAGI. The CDR3 DNA follows: TGTGCCAGCAGTTACGTATCCCTAGGAACTGGGGAGACCCAGTACTTC. Translated: CASSYVSLGTGETQYF.

The chain couples TRBV9 to TRBJ1-4; 8 bases line up with TRBD1. CDR3 length: 17 amino acids. Per the germline V gene, CDR1 is SGDLS and CDR2 is YYNGEE. Trimming at V came to 0 bases and at J to 6 bases, leaving 10 bases not matched to a gene. The CDR3 region has the DNA TGTGCCAGCAGCGTAGAGGGGACAGGTGGTCGAGATGAAAAACTGTTTTTT. Its translation is CASSVEGTGGRDEKLFF.

This clone has only one observation. The rearrangement links TRBV6-6 to TRBJ2-1, with D tentatively TRBD1 (6 bases). The CDR3 is made up of 12 amino acids. Germline assignment: CDR1 MNHNY and CDR2 SVGAGI (reference sequence). V lost 0 bases and J lost 14, with 11 bases in between. The CDR3 here is CASSYSRDTEFF. CDR3 in DNA: TGTGCCAGCAGTTACTCCCGGGACACAGAGTTCTTC.

The chain recombines TRBV5-6 with TRBJ2-1; tentatively, D is TRBD1 (7 bases). The germline CDR1 and CDR2 sequences are SGHDT and YYEEEE. The CDR3 is made up of 17 amino acids. The V and J ends lost 2 bases and 4 bases respectively, with 19 bases between them. CDR3 sequence (DNA): TGTGCCAGCAGCTTACCCAATTGGGCAGGGGGGTACAATGAGCAGTTCTTC. Translated, it gives CASSLPNWAGGYNEQFF.

This chain links TRBV10-3 with TRBJ2-7, with D perhaps TRBD1 (6 bases). The CDR3 spans 17 residues. Between the trimmed V and J ends, which lost 0 bases and 1 base, there was a span of 16 bases. The germline CDR1 and CDR2 sequences are ENHRY and SYGVKD. The CDR3 sequence is CAISESWQGQISYEQYF. In DNA, the CDR3 is TGTGCCATCAGTGAGTCGTGGCAGGGGCAGATATCCTACGAGCAGTACTTC.

The chain is built from TRBV9 and TRBJ2-5; TRBD1 aligns across 7 bases. This CDR3 is built from 15 residues. Germline V lookup: CDR1 SGDLS, CDR2 YYNGEE. Trimming removed 2 bases from V and 1 base from J; junction bases left unmatched: 5. CDR3 sequence: CASSVRGDSQETQYF. The CDR3 coding sequence is TGTGCCAGCAGCGTCCGAGGGGACAGCCAAGAGACCCAGTACTTC.

This clone was counted once. The chain joins TRBV11-2 to TRBJ2-1, with 9 bases identical to TRBD1. The CDR3 is 16 residues long. Germline trimming cut 5 bases from V and 5 bases from J; bases unmatched to any gene: 10. Germline CDR1 is SGHAT and CDR2 is FQNNGV. The CDR3 spells CASSAHYRGPNNEQFF. Here the CDR3 DNA reads TGTGCCAGCAGCGCGCATTACAGGGGGCCCAACAATGAGCAGTTCTTC.

The chain combines TRBV4-2 with TRBJ1-5, with TRBD1 as a possible D gene (5 bases). The length of the CDR3 is 15 residues. V gave up 4 bases and J gave up 0 bases, with 10 bases separating them. Germline-derived CDR1 and CDR2 are LGHNA and YNFKEQ. CDR3 sequence (DNA): TGTGCCAGCAGCCGAGACAGTTATAGCAATCAGCCCCAGCATTTT. Translated: CASSRDSYSNQPQHF.

The V and J genes are TRBV5-1 and TRBJ2-1; 9 bases match TRBD2. J lost 8 bases, V lost 3 bases, and 9 bases had no gene match. This CDR3 is built from 15 residues. Germline CDR1 is SGHRS and CDR2 is YFSETQ. The CDR3 region is CASSWTGTSPDEQFF. Written as DNA, the CDR3 is TGCGCCAGCAGCTGGACCGGGACTAGCCCCGATGAGCAGTTCTTC.

This chain joins TRBV11-2 and TRBJ1-2; D is perhaps TRBD1 (5 bases). Germline CDR1 and CDR2: SGHAT and FQNNGV. The ends were cut back, 6 bases at V and 4 bases at J, with 18 bases in the middle. This CDR3 spans 15 amino acids. CDR3 sequence: CASRPLQGGGYGYTF. CDR3 DNA sequence: TGTGCCAGCAGACCTCTTCAGGGAGGCGGCTATGGCTACACCTTC.

The chain is built from TRBV2 and TRBJ2-7; 8 bases match TRBD1. CDR1 is SNHLY, CDR2 FYNNEI, per germline. Trimming removed 3 bases from V and 2 bases from J; junction bases left unmatched: 6. The CDR3 loop spans 15 amino acids. As DNA, the CDR3 is TGTGCCAGCAGTGAGAGGGACAGGTTCGCCTACGAGCAGTACTTC. This codes for CASSERDRFAYEQYF.

The V and J genes are TRBV6-6 and TRBJ2-1; no clear D gene. V gave up 2 bases and J gave up 8 bases, with 10 bases separating them. The CDR3 sequence is 13 residues long. Germline V gives CDR1 MNHNY, CDR2 SVGAGI (reference sequence). CDR3 residues: CASSYMMADEQFF. Written as DNA, the CDR3 is TGTGCCAGCAGTTACATGATGGCGGATGAGCAGTTCTTC.

The chain employs TRBV13 and TRBJ2-7, with TRBD2 matching over 11 bases. The germline gives CDR1 PRHDT, CDR2 FYEKMQ (reference sequence). Unmatched junction bases numbered 4, after V lost 5 bases and J lost 4 bases. The CDR3 is made up of 14 amino acids. CDR3 in DNA: TGTGCCAGCAGCCCCAGGACTAGCGGGTACGAGCAGTACTTC. The encoded protein is CASSPRTSGYEQYF.

The gene calls are TRBV29-1 and TRBJ2-7; 7 positions match TRBD1. CDR1 and CDR2 from the germline V gene are SQVTM and ANQGSEA. This CDR3 contains 16 residues. The V gene end was trimmed by 1 base and the J gene end by 2 bases; junction bases not matched to a gene: 11. CDR3 DNA sequence: TGCAGCGTTGAAGCGTGGAGGACAGGAGTTACCTACGAGCAGTACTTC. It is translated as CSVEAWRTGVTYEQYF.

V is TRBV13 and J is TRBJ1-2; D remains unclear. The V end lost 4 bases, the J end lost 8 bases, and 17 bases lay between the germline ends. Germline-derived CDR1 and CDR2 are PRHDT and FYEKMQ (reference sequence). The CDR3 runs 14 residues. The CDR3 reads CASSSSYTDWGYTF. The CDR3 DNA reads TGTGCCAGCAGCTCCTCTTACACGGACTGGGGCTACACCTTC.